This T cell receptor beta chain was sequenced for a study of shared clonotypes between healthy human individuals. Per the authors' pipeline: Sequence data from immunoSEQ were junction-only and lacked quality scores; consequently, filtering differed. Data came from immunoSEQ multiplex PCR; TCRdb stores just in-frame clones and leaves some out. That table furnishes V, J and clone size, whereas the DNA furnished D and trimming. The sample includes around 500,000 clones, around 73% seen only once; the top ten take about 11%. General study points: The researchers took only blood, and tissue repertoires probably look different.

As regards this clone: Antigen specificity is unknown.

Germline trimming cut 2 bases from V and 4 bases from J; bases unmatched to any gene: 10. CDR3 length: 17 residues. Germline V gene sequence: CDR1 KGHSH, CDR2 LQKENI. This clonotype was obtained from a woman between 35 and 50 years old in good health. Some clones in this sample may be carry-over from other donors' samples. The gene calls are TRBV18 and TRBJ1-2, with 10 bases identical to TRBD1. Input material: PBMCs. In DNA, the CDR3 is TGTGCCAGCTCACCAGACCCCGGGACAGGGGTTATCTATGGCTACACCTTC. It is translated as CASSPDPGTGVIYGYTF.